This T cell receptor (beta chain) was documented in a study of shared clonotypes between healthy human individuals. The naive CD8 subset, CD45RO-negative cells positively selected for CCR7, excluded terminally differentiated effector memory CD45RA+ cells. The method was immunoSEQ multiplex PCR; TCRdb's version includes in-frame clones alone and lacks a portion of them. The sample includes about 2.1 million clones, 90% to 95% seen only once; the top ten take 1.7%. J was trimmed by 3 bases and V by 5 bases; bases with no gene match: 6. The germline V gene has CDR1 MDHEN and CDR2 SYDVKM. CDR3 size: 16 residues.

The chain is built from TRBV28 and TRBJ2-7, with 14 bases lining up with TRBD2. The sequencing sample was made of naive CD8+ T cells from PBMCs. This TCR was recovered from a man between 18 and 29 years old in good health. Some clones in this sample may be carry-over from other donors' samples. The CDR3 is CASSSRGTSGSYEQYF. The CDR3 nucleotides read TGTGCCAGCAGTAGCCGGGGGACTAGCGGGAGCTACGAGCAGTACTTC. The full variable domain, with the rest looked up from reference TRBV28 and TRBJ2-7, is DVKVTQSSRYLVKRTGEKVFLECVQDMDHENMFWYRQDPGLGLRLIYFSYDVKMKEKGDIPEGYSVSREKKERFSLILESASTNQTSMYLCASSSRGTSGSYEQYFGPGTRLTVT.